The 22 T cell receptor beta chains given below trace back to one sample, sequenced in a study of T-cell memory formation after mild COVID-19. Via MiXCR, TCRdb re-called the 5' RACE reads, giving one row per CDR3 protein. The sample includes around 450,000 distinct CDR3 sequences, about 20% of them seen just once. Material: PBMCs or a T cell subset sorted from them (not recorded which). These receptor sequences come from an adult woman who had mild COVID-19 (a few samples of this study predate the infection). Cell type and time point are not known.

This clonotype was recorded a few times. In nucleotides, the CDR3 is TGCGCCAGCAGCTCAGGACAGGGGAAGGAGGGCTACACCTTC. Its protein product is CASSSGQGKEGYTF. The chain couples TRBV5-1 to TRBJ1-2; 9 bases fit TRBD1. V shed 3 bases and J 8 bases; nucleotides not matched to a gene: 8. This CDR3 spans 14 amino acids. Germline assignment: CDR1 SGHRS and CDR2 YFSETQ.

This clonotype appeared a few times. The chain has TRBV7-9 and TRBJ2-3; D might be TRBD2 (5 bases). With 1 base removed from V and 4 bases from J, the gap between germline ends came to 9 bases. CDR3 length equals 14 residues. Germline V gives CDR1 SEHNR, CDR2 FQNEAQ (reference sequence). The CDR3 protein is CASSLVGESDTQYF. The CDR3 DNA sequence: TGTGCCAGCAGCTTAGTCGGGGAATCAGATACGCAGTATTTT. Full variable domain (rest looked up from reference TRBV7-9 and TRBJ2-3): DTGVSQNPRHKITKRGQNVTFRCDPISEHNRLYWYRQTLGQGPEFLTYFQNEAQLEKSRLLSDRFSAERPKGSFSTLEIQRTEQGDSAMYLCASSLVGESDTQYFGPGTRLTVL.

The table lists this clonotype with a few counts. The chain couples TRBV5-5 to TRBJ2-7; 9 bases are a match to TRBD1. Germline V gene sequence: CDR1 SGHKS, CDR2 YYEKEE (reference sequence). J lost 2 bases, V lost 4 bases, and 7 bases had no gene match. This CDR3 is built from 15 residues. The chain's CDR3 is CASSPRDRETYEQYF. The CDR3 DNA reads as TGTGCCAGCAGCCCCAGGGACAGGGAAACCTACGAGCAGTACTTC.

V usage is TRBV7-9 and J usage is TRBJ2-5; D uncertain. Germline V lookup: CDR1 SEHNR, CDR2 FQNEAQ (reference sequence). The V end was cut by 7 bases, the J end by 2 bases, with 11 bases between. The CDR3 sequence is 13 residues long. CDR3 sequence: CASKKGSQETQYF. The CDR3 DNA is TGTGCCAGCAAGAAGGGTTCACAAGAGACCCAGTACTTC.

The chain combines TRBV6-1 with TRBJ1-5; the match to TRBD1 covers 7 bases. Germline V gene data show CDR1 as MNHNS and CDR2 as SASEGT. The CDR3 is made up of 18 amino acids. With 1 base clipped from V and 1 base from J, the junction kept 10 bases outside the gene matches. This chain's CDR3 is CASSEGQGFIGSNQPQHF. The CDR3 DNA follows: TGTGCCAGCAGTGAAGGACAGGGTTTCATAGGGAGCAATCAGCCCCAGCATTTT.

The chain uses TRBV29-1 and TRBJ1-3; no firm D call. The CDR3 totals 13 residues. Trimming pared 3 bases from V and 0 bases from J, leaving 6 bases between. Germline CDR1 is SQVTM and CDR2 is ANQGSEA. The CDR3 nucleotides are TGCAGCGTTGAGGTCCTCTCTGGAAACACCATATATTTT. Translating gives CSVEVLSGNTIYF.

The rearrangement uses TRBV4-3 and TRBJ2-3; TRBD2 agrees at 8 bases. This CDR3 comprises 18 residues. Unmatched junction bases numbered 10, after V lost 0 bases and J lost 2 bases. CDR1 LGHNA and CDR2 YSLEER come from the germline V gene. The DNA of the CDR3 is TGCGCCAGCAGCCAAGATTCAGGAATAGCGGGGTCCACAGATACGCAGTATTTT. Its protein product is CASSQDSGIAGSTDTQYF.

The CDR3 region is CASKGFYSNQPQHF. The CDR3 DNA reads TGTGCCAGTAAGGGCTTCTATAGCAATCAGCCCCAGCATTTT. This sequence joins TRBV19 and TRBJ1-5, with unresolved D. V was shortened by 7 bases and J by 0 bases, with 10 bases between the two germline ends. The germline V gene has CDR1 LNHDA and CDR2 SQIVND (reference sequence). CDR3 size: 14 residues.

This clonotype was observed a handful of times. DNA of the CDR3: TGCAGTGCCACGGGAGGGGGCCAGAAAAATCAGCCCCAGCATTTT. This codes for CSATGGGQKNQPQHF. The V call is TRBV20-1, the J call TRBJ1-5; 7 bases line up with TRBD1. V dropped 6 bases and J dropped 4; count of bases not matched to a gene: 12. This CDR3 spans 15 amino acids. Germline-derived CDR1 and CDR2 are DFQATT and SNEGSKA (reference sequence).

This clonotype was detected many times. J is TRBJ2-7 and V is TRBV6-2 or TRBV6-3, with TRBD2 matching over 14 bases. The V and J ends lost 5 bases and 3 bases, in that order; junction bases with no gene match: 0. The CDR3 covers 14 residues. CDR1 MNHEY and CDR2 SVGEGT come from the germline V gene. CDR3 protein: CASSGTSGGYEQYF. CDR3 DNA sequence: TGTGCCAGCAGTGGGACTAGCGGGGGCTACGAGCAGTACTTC.

The chain employs TRBV7-9 and TRBJ2-3, with D hard to call. The CDR3 length is 15 residues. The germline V gene encodes CDR1 SEHNR and CDR2 FQNEAQ (reference sequence). Trimming took off 4 bases at V and 0 bases at J, with 11 bases between the two ends. DNA for the CDR3: TGTGCCAGCAGCTCCGTTGACACTAGCACAGATACGCAGTATTTT. As protein: CASSSVDTSTDTQYF.

In the case of this clonotype: Germline and junction disagree at one end, which may indicate a read error. J is TRBJ2-3 and V is TRBV9; TRBD1 agrees at 10 bases. Germline V CDR1 and CDR2: SGDLS, YYNGEE. The CDR3 length is 15 residues. CDR3 coding DNA: TGTGCCAGAAGCGCTTCGGGACAGGGGTTTGATACGCAGTATTTT. This codes for CARSASGQGFDTQYF. Complete variable domain (other parts from reference TRBV9 and TRBJ2-3): DSGVTQTPKHLITATGQRVTLRCSPRSGDLSVYWYQQSLDQGLQFLIQYYNGEERAKGNILERFSAQQFPDLHSELNLSSLELGDSALYFCARSASGQGFDTQYFGPGTRLTVL.

CDR3 nucleotide sequence: TGCAGCGTTCACGGACAGAGACCCTACGAGCAGTACTTC. The encoded protein is CSVHGQRPYEQYF. The rearrangement joins TRBV29-1 to TRBJ2-7; D perhaps matches TRBD1 (6 bases). The CDR3 runs 13 residues. Trimming pared 5 bases from V and 2 bases from J, leaving 13 bases between. CDR1 and CDR2 (germline): SQVTM, ANQGSEA.

In its sample, this clonotype was seen a few times. The CDR3 DNA reads TGTGCCAGCAGCCCCCACGGGGTCTACGAGCAGTACTTC. It is translated as CASSPHGVYEQYF. The chain joins TRBV7-9 to TRBJ2-7; perhaps TRBD2 as D (5 bases). The V end was cut by 5 bases, the J end by 3 bases, with 11 bases between. The CDR3 covers 13 residues. Looked up from germline, CDR1 is SEHNR and CDR2 is FQNEAQ (reference sequence).

This clonotype was observed many times. J is TRBJ2-3 and V is TRBV10-3, with a weak D call TRBD2 (8 bases). Trimming stripped 4 bases from V and 8 bases from J, with 19 bases between. The CDR3 covers 15 residues. Germline lookup yields CDR1 ENHRY and CDR2 SYGVKD. The CDR3 DNA sequence: TGTGCCATCAGTGCGCCGGGACTAGGGGGCGGTACGCAGTATTTT. Its translation is CAISAPGLGGGTQYF.

This chain connects TRBV9 to TRBJ1-4; 7 bases are a match to TRBD1. The CDR3 consists of 15 residues. Germline loops: CDR1 SGDLS, CDR2 YYNGEE. V dropped 0 bases and J dropped 5; count of bases not matched to a gene: 4. The CDR3 sequence: CASSVVGQPNEKLFF. The CDR3, as DNA: TGTGCCAGCAGCGTAGTGGGACAGCCGAATGAAAAACTGTTTTTT.

This clonotype was seen a few times. This chain connects TRBV12-3 or TRBV12-4 to TRBJ2-2; 7 positions agree with TRBD1. The CDR3 contains 17 residues. Unmatched junction bases numbered 14, after V lost 10 bases and J lost 0 bases. The CDR3 nucleotides read TGTGCCACCCTGGCACTATCCGGGACAGCGAACACCGGGGAGCTGTTTTTT. This gives the protein CATLALSGTANTGELFF.

This clonotype appeared a few times. The chain recombines TRBV10-3 with TRBJ1-2; TRBD1 matches at 9 bases. Germline trimming cut 4 bases from V and 3 bases from J; bases unmatched to any gene: 9. From germline, CDR1 is ENHRY and CDR2 SYGVKD. The CDR3 consists of 16 residues. CDR3: CAISGRRDREDYGYTF. The CDR3 DNA is TGTGCCATCAGTGGAAGACGGGACAGGGAAGACTATGGCTACACCTTC.

This clonotype was seen a handful of times. The chain joins TRBV4-1 to TRBJ1-2, with D unresolved. Germline values: CDR1 MGHRA, CDR2 YSYEKL. The CDR3 has 16 residues. Trimming left V 3 bases short and J 0 bases short, with 14 bases between. DNA of the CDR3: TGCGCCAGCAGCCAGGCGATACAGCCGACTAACTATGGCTACACCTTC. Translated: CASSQAIQPTNYGYTF.

The chain joins TRBV7-9 to TRBJ2-1, with 7 bases lining up with TRBD2. The CDR3 contains 16 residues. CDR1 and CDR2 (germline): SEHNR, FQNEAQ (reference sequence). V shed 5 bases and J 3 bases; nucleotides not matched to a gene: 10. CDR3 sequence: CASSPRRREIYNEQFF. The CDR3 nucleotides read TGTGCCAGCAGCCCCCGGAGGCGGGAGATCTACAATGAGCAGTTCTTC. Full variable domain (rest looked up from reference TRBV7-9 and TRBJ2-1): DTGVSQNPRHKITKRGQNVTFRCDPISEHNRLYWYRQTLGQGPEFLTYFQNEAQLEKSRLLSDRFSAERPKGSFSTLEIQRTEQGDSAMYLCASSPRRREIYNEQFFGPGTRLTVL.

The chain uses TRBV5-1 and TRBJ1-6, with unresolved D. This CDR3 spans 12 amino acids. The V end lost 0 bases, the J end lost 13 bases, and 8 bases lay between the germline ends. CDR1 and CDR2 (germline): SGHRS, YFSETQ. The DNA of the CDR3 is TGCGCCAGCAGCTTGGGCGAAGGCCCCCTCCACTTT. It specifies CASSLGEGPLHF.

This clonotype was found many times. The rearrangement uses TRBV29-1 and TRBJ2-6, with D possibly matching TRBD1 (5 bases). The CDR3 runs 13 residues. The V end was cut by 6 bases, the J end by 0 bases, with 6 bases between. The germline CDR1 and CDR2 sequences are SQVTM and ANQGSEA. CDR3 sequence: CSVGRSGANVLTF. The CDR3 DNA follows: TGCAGCGTGGGGCGCTCTGGGGCCAACGTCCTGACTTTC.